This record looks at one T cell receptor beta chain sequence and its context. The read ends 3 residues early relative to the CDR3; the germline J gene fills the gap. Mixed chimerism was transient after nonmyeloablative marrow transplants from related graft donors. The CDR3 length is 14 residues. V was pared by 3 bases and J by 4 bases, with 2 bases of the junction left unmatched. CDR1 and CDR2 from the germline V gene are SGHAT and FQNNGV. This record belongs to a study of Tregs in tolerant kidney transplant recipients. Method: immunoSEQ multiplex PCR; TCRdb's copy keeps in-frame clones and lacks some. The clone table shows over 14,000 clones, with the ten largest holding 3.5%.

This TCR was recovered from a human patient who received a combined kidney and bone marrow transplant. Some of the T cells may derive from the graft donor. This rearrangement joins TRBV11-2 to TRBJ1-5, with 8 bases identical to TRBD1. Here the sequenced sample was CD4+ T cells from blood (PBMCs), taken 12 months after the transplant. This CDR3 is CASSFQGANQPQHF. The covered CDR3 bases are TGTGCCAGCAGCTTCCAGGGGGCAAATCAGCCC.